This is a list of T cell receptor beta chains from one sample in a study of blood T cell repertoires in COVID-19. Clones were read by immunoSEQ multiplex PCR, and TCRdb kept only the in-frame ones, dropping some. The sample has about 170,000 clones, about 90% seen once. The sample was PBMCs or T cells enriched from blood (not recorded which). Receptors originate from a human donor with acute COVID-19. The donor label of this sample is uncertain. Each CDR3 is given with its conserved first and last residue. A D gene is named only where the DNA matches it firmly. Clone sizes are given selectively: once, few, many, or a class where the clone is expanded.

j_gene,abundance,d_gene,v_gene,CDR3aa,CDR3nt
TRBJ2-7,.,.,TRBV7-9,CASSLVLGGREQYF,TGTGCCAGCAGCTTAGTACTAGGGGGAAGGGAGCAGTACTTC
TRBJ2-3,once,TRBD2,TRBV5-1,CASLRLAGGTHDTQYF,TGCGCCAGCCTTCGCCTGGCGGGGGGGACCCACGATACGCAGTATTTT
TRBJ1-5,.,.,TRBV30,CACTEGRAGQPQHF,TGTGCCTGTACCGAAGGAAGGGCGGGGCAGCCCCAGCATTTT
TRBJ2-1,.,.,TRBV9,CASSGQPGAVNEQFF,TGTGCCAGCAGCGGACAGCCTGGGGCAGTGAATGAGCAGTTCTTC
TRBJ1-1,few,TRBD1,TRBV5-1,CASRDTGTGDWGTLEAFF,TGCGCCAGTCGGGACACCGGGACAGGGGATTGGGGGACCCTTGAAGCTTTCTTT
TRBJ2-7,few,TRBD1,TRBV5-4,CASETGGGPGEQYF,TGTGCCAGCGAGACAGGGGGCGGCCCCGGCGAGCAGTACTTC
TRBJ1-2,.,TRBD1,TRBV12-3/TRBV12-4,CASSPRGRNGYTF,TGTGCCAGCAGCCCCAGGGGGAGGAATGGCTACACCTTC
TRBJ2-1,.,TRBD2,TRBV18,CASSPRQASGGGQFF,TGTGCCAGCTCACCACGTCAGGCTAGCGGGGGGGGACAGTTCTTC
TRBJ1-6,.,TRBD1,TRBV6-6,CASSPGQPNSPLHF,TGTGCCAGCAGCCCGGGACAGCCCAATTCACCCCTCCACTTT
TRBJ2-3,.,TRBD2,TRBV20-1,CSASRVTSGVTDTQYF,TGCAGTGCTAGTCGGGTGACTAGCGGGGTCACAGATACGCAGTATTTT
TRBJ1-2,.,.,TRBV5-7,CASSLAAGLNGYTF,TGTGCCAGCAGCTTGGCGGCAGGGCTAAATGGCTACACCTTC